Here is one T cell receptor (beta chain) with its context. The data stem from a study of T cell responses to AZD1222 COVID-19 vaccine. Measured with immunoSEQ multiplex PCR; TCRdb has only the in-frame clones, and not every one. Among some 140,000 clones listed, about 90% were seen once. CDR3 size: 13 residues. CDR1 GTSNPN and CDR2 SVGIG come from the germline V gene (reference sequence). With 2 bases removed from V and 4 bases from J, the gap between germline ends came to 9 bases. Here the sequenced sample was peripheral blood, taken on day 0 of AZD1222 vaccination. The TCR originated in an adult in good health. V usage is TRBV30 and J usage is TRBJ1-3; D unclear. The CDR3 is CAWSKGPGNTIYF. The CDR3 nucleotides read TGTGCCTGGAGTAAAGGGCCAGGAAACACCATATATTTT.